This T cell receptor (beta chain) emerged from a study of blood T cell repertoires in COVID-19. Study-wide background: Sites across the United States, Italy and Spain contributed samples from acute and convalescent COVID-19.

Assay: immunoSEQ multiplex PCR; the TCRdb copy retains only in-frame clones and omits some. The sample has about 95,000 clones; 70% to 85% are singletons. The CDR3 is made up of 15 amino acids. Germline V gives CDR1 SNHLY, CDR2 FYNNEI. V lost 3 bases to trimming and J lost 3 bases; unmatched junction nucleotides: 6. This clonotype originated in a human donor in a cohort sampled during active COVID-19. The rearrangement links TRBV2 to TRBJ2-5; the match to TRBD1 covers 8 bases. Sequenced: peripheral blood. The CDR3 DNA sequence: TGTGCCAGCAGTGATCAGCCAGGGGGCGAAGAGACCCAGTACTTC. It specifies CASSDQPGGEETQYF.